This T cell receptor beta chain was recovered during a study of blood T cell repertoires in COVID-19. Produced via immunoSEQ multiplex PCR; TCRdb's table is partial and in-frame only. Counted here are fewer than 250,000 clones, 65% to 85% occurring once; the ten biggest clones make up around 3.5%. V lost 2 bases and J lost 7; bases outside the gene matches: 7. CDR1 is SGHDN, CDR2 FVKESK, per germline. The CDR3 runs 15 residues. The TCR sequence derives from a woman aged 30 to 39 who had recovered from COVID-19. Sequencing was done on a sample of PBMCs or T cells enriched from blood (not recorded which). The chain combines TRBV14 with TRBJ2-2; 7 positions match TRBD2. CDR3 in DNA: TGTGCCAGCAGCCAACGGTTGTCGGGAGGCGGGGAGCTGTTTTTT. Its protein product is CASSQRLSGGGELFF.